This is a list of T cell receptor beta chains from one sample in a study of T cell changes during pregnancy in multiple sclerosis. Libraries were prepared by immunoSEQ multiplex PCR; TCRdb keeps only in-frame clonotypes and omits some of them. The data contain about 40,000 clones, around 92% of them singletons. The source was CD4+ T cells from peripheral blood mononuclear cells, collected in the second trimester of pregnancy. The receptors stem from a female donor in good health, enrolled as a control in a pregnancy study. The conserved cysteine and the conserved F or W are not part of the CDR3 here. Fields, in order: J gene, CDR3 length, V gene, CDR3 protein.

TRBJ2-7,9,TRBV20-1,SAGQGFEQY
TRBJ2-1,14,TRBV30,AWSVPGLASYNEQF
TRBJ2-7,12,TRBV28,ASSLAGDSYEQY
.,14,TRBV11-2,ASSPLSRTGVYEQY
TRBJ2-2,11,TRBV7-9,ASSATSNGELF
TRBJ2-3,11,TRBV30,ACLAGGGDTQY
TRBJ2-2,14,TRBV7-3,ASSPASGGAGGELF
TRBJ2-3,13,TRBV6-5,ASSYRLLGTDTQY
TRBJ2-1,13,TRBV6-1,AGTIDRMGGNEQF
TRBJ2-2,12,TRBV2,ATQGTGVSGELF
TRBJ1-2,11,TRBV29-1,SVLLGFNYGYT
TRBJ2-4,12,TRBV29-1,SVGVGTGRNIQY
TRBJ1-4,18,TRBV14,ASSQAPRGSPGWANEKLF
TRBJ1-2,15,TRBV9,ASSAHNEPGQRYGYT
TRBJ2-6,16,TRBV28,ASRENRRDYSGANVLT
TRBJ1-1,16,TRBV21-1,ASSKAGEGGAQGTEAF
TRBJ2-4,11,TRBV4-1,ASSFGQGNIQY
TRBJ1-4,7,TRBV6-1,ASERGLF
TRBJ2-7,13,TRBV11-2,ASRGRLAGEGEQY
TRBJ2-5,11,TRBV7-3,ASSLDYSETQY
TRBJ2-1,12,TRBV7-8,ASSPRSGYNEQF
TRBJ1-2,11,TRBV18,ASSPDRVYGYT
TRBJ1-2,11,TRBV5-1,ASSLRTGYGYT
TRBJ1-3,16,TRBV18,ASSPQTGGFDSGNTIY
TRBJ2-4,10,TRBV18,ASSPDRVDPY
TRBJ2-1,12,TRBV29-1,SVDGGLRYNEQF
TRBJ2-7,15,TRBV6-1,ASSDVITGPNIDEQY
TRBJ2-7,10,TRBV6-5,ASSPRGDEQY
TRBJ2-4,13,TRBV25-1,ASSERTGASNIQY
TRBJ2-7,16,TRBV7-9,ASSQTPGLGTGSYEQY